The 11 T cell receptor beta chains presented below share a single source sample, sequenced in a study of T cell responses to AZD1222 COVID-19 vaccine. Produced via immunoSEQ multiplex PCR; TCRdb's table is partial and in-frame only. The repertoire holds approximately 130,000 clones, with 80% to 90% as singletons. The specimen comprised peripheral blood, sampled 28 days after the second AZD1222 dose. All receptors come from an adult who received the AZD1222 COVID-19 vaccine.

The V call is TRBV15, the J call TRBJ1-5; D gene unclear. CDR1 is LNHNV, CDR2 YYDKDF, per germline (reference sequence). The CDR3 runs to 13 residues. The V end was cut by 3 bases, the J end by 5 bases, with 8 bases between. The CDR3 region has the DNA TGTGCCACCAGCAGTAATGGGGATCAGCCCCAGCATTTT. Translation: CATSSNGDQPQHF.

V is TRBV6-2 or TRBV6-3 and J is TRBJ1-2; D gene ambiguous. The CDR3 has 12 residues. Germline assignment: CDR1 MNHEY and CDR2 SVGEGT. V was clipped by 2 bases and J by 6 bases, with 7 bases between them. CDR3 protein: CASSYSADGYTF. The CDR3 DNA reads TGTGCCAGCAGTTACAGTGCCGATGGCTACACCTTC.

This clone was observed once. This sequence joins TRBV4-2 and TRBJ2-2; 8 positions agree with TRBD2. This CDR3 has 17 residues. V gave up 4 bases and J gave up 2 bases; unmatched junction bases: 9. CDR1 LGHNA and CDR2 YNFKEQ come from the germline V gene. The CDR3 DNA sequence: TGTGCCAGCAGCCCACACGCCGCGGGGGGTAACACCGGGGAGCTGTTTTTT. It yields the protein CASSPHAAGGNTGELFF.

The V and J genes are TRBV28 and TRBJ1-5; D gene uncertain. From germline, CDR1 is MDHEN and CDR2 SYDVKM. The CDR3 runs to 16 residues. The V end lost 7 bases, the J end lost 4 bases, and 20 bases lay between the germline ends. The CDR3: CASTLNGISTNQPQHF. Here the CDR3 DNA reads TGTGCCAGCACCTTGAATGGAATTTCTACGAATCAGCCCCAGCATTTT.

This chain connects TRBV6-5 to TRBJ1-1; D is perhaps TRBD1 (6 bases). The CDR3 runs to 13 residues. Germline CDR1 MNHEY, CDR2 SVGAGI. V was trimmed by 6 bases and J by 6 bases, leaving 14 bases between them. The CDR3 loop reads CASRSGTLSEAFF. Here the CDR3 DNA reads TGTGCCAGCAGGTCCGGGACACTATCTGAAGCTTTCTTT.

The chain couples TRBV5-1 to TRBJ1-1, with D perhaps matching TRBD1 (6 bases). This CDR3 is built from 15 residues. Germline CDR1 reads SGHRS; CDR2 reads YFSETQ. V lost 4 bases, J lost 5 bases, and 18 bases lay in between. CDR3 region: CASSPPGGGGTEAFF. CDR3 coding DNA: TGCGCCAGCAGCCCCCCGGGGGGCGGGGGGACTGAAGCTTTCTTT.

The chain employs TRBV2 and TRBJ2-7; D remains unclear. The CDR3 has 12 residues. Germline assignment: CDR1 SNHLY and CDR2 FYNNEI. V gave up 6 bases and J gave up 3 bases, with 9 bases separating them. The CDR3 nucleotides read TGTGCCAGCAGCGAGAAGGGCTACGAGCAGTACTTC. Amino acid sequence: CASSEKGYEQYF.

This chain uses TRBV2 with TRBJ1-4; 9 nucleotides agree with TRBD1. J gave up 7 bases and V 7 bases, and 13 bases lay outside the gene matches. This CDR3 is 16 amino acids long. Per germline, CDR1 SNHLY and CDR2 FYNNEI. CDR3 amino acids: CASNPGQGVSAEKLFF. The CDR3 DNA sequence: TGTGCCAGCAACCCGGGACAGGGAGTTTCCGCTGAAAAACTGTTTTTT.

The J gene is TRBJ1-5, the V gene TRBV7-8, with TRBD1 as a possible D gene (6 bases). Germline CDR1 is SGHVS and CDR2 is FQNEAQ. The CDR3 has 14 amino acids. V was trimmed by 1 base and J by 5 bases, leaving 9 bases between them. CDR3 nucleotides: TGTGCCAGCAGCTTAGGCAGGGGCCATCAGCCCCAGCATTTT. Protein sequence: CASSLGRGHQPQHF. The full variable domain, in which reference TRBV7-8 and TRBJ1-5 provide the parts outside the CDR3, is GAGVSQSPRYKVAKRGQDVALRCDPISGHVSLFWYQQALGQGPEFLTYFQNEAQLDKSGLPSDRFFAERPEGSVSTLKIQRTQQEDSAVYLCASSLGRGHQPQHFGDGTRLSIL.

The J gene is TRBJ1-5, the V gene TRBV7-2, with TRBD1 matching 8 bases. Germline V gene sequence: CDR1 SGHTA, CDR2 FQGNSA. This CDR3 region has 13 residues. The junction had 3 bases not matched to a gene; V was cut back by 5 bases and J by 6 bases. CDR3 DNA sequence: TGTGCCAGCAGCCGACAGGGGCTTCAGCCCCAGCATTTT. The encoded protein is CASSRQGLQPQHF. The whole variable domain, remainder taken from reference TRBV7-2 and TRBJ1-5, is GAGVSQSPSNKVTEKGKDVELRCDPISGHTALYWYRQSLGQGLEFLIYFQGNSAPDKSGLPSDRFSAERTGGSVSTLTIQRTQQEDSAVYLCASSRQGLQPQHFGDGTRLSIL.

The chain uses TRBV18 and TRBJ2-3, with 7 nucleotides matching TRBD2. CDR1 is KGHSH, CDR2 LQKENI, per germline. The CDR3 sequence is 14 residues long. The V and J ends lost 2 bases and 8 bases, in that order; junction bases with no gene match: 7. As DNA, the CDR3 is TGTGCCAGCTCACCAACGACGGGGAGGGGTACGCAGTATTTT. This gives the protein CASSPTTGRGTQYF.